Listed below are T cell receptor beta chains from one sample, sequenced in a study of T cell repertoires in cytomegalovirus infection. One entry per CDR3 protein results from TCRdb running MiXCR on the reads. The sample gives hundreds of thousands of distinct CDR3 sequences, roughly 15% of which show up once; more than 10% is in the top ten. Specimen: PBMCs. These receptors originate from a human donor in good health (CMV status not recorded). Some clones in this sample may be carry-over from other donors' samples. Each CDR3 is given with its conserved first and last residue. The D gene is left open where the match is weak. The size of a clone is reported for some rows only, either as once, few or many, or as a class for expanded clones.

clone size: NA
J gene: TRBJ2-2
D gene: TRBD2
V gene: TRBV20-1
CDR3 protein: CSARATSGGGVGTGELFF
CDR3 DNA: TGCAGTGCTAGGGCAACTAGCGGGGGGGGTGTAGGCACCGGGGAGCTGTTTTTT

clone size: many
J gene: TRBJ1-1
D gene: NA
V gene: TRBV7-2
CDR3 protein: CASSLNRWNTEAFF
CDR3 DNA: TGTGCCAGCAGCTTGAACCGGTGGAACACTGAAGCTTTCTTT

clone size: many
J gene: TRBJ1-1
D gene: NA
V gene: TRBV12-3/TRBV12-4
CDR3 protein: CASSLPGQRSYEAFF
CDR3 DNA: TGTGCCAGCAGTTTGCCCGGACAGCGTAGCTATGAAGCTTTCTTT

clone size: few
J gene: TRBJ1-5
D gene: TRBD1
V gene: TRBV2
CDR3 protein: CASSEYRGPYSNQPQHF
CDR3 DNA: TGTGCCAGCAGTGAATATAGGGGGCCCTATAGCAATCAGCCCCAGCATTTT

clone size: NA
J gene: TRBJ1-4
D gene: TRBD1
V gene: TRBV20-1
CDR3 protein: CSASLAGTGNEKLFF
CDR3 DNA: TGCAGTGCTTCTTTAGCCGGGACAGGGAATGAAAAACTGTTTTTT

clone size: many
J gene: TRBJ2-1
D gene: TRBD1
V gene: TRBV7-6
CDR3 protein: CASSLVGDSDSYNEQFF
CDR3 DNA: TGTGCCAGCAGCTTAGTAGGGGACAGTGACTCATACAATGAGCAGTTCTTC

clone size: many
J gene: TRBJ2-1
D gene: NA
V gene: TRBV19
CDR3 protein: CASSKASRGGVYNEQFF
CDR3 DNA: TGTGCCAGTAGTAAGGCTTCCAGGGGTGGCGTCTACAATGAGCAGTTCTTC

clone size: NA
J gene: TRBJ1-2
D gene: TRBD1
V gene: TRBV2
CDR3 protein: CASSGQGADYGYTF
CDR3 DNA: TGTGCCAGCAGTGGACAGGGGGCAGACTATGGCTACACCTTC

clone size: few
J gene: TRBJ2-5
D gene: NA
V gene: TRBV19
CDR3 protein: CASSITGIQETQYF
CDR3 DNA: TGTGCCAGTAGTATTACAGGAATACAAGAGACCCAGTACTTC

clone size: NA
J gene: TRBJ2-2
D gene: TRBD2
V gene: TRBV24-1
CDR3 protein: CATSRAGGPTGELFF
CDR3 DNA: TGTGCCACCAGCCGAGCGGGGGGGCCGACCGGGGAGCTGTTTTTT

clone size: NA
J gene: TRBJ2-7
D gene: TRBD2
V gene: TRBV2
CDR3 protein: CASSEEGLASYEQYF
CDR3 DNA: TGTGCCAGCAGTGAGGAGGGACTAGCATCCTACGAGCAGTACTTC

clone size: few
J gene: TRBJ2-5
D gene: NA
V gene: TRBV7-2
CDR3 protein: CASSLARRGLTETQYF
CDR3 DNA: TGTGCCAGCAGCTTAGCACGGCGGGGGCTGACGGAGACCCAGTACTTC

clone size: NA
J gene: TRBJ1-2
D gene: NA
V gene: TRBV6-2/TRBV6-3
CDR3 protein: CASRTVNYGYTF
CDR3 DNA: TGTGCCAGCAGGACAGTGAACTATGGCTACACCTTC

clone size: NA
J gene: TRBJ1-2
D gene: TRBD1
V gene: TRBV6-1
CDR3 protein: CASSESGGRYGYTF
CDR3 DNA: TGTGCCAGCAGTGAGTCAGGGGGCCGCTATGGCTACACCTTC

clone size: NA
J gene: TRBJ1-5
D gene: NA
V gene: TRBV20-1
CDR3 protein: CSATGSDYQPQHF
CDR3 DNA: TGCAGTGCCACCGGGTCAGATTATCAGCCCCAGCATTTT

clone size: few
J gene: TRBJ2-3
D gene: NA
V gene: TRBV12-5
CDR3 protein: CASGLEGRRRTDTQYF
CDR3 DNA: TGTGCTAGTGGTTTGGAGGGCCGCCGTCGGACAGATACGCAGTATTTT

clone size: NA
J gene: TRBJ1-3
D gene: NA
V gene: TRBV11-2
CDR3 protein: CASSLELVTAHSIYF
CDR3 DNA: TGTGCCAGCAGCTTAGAACTGGTAACTGCTCACTCCATATATTTT

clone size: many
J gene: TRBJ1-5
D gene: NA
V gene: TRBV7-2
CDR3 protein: CASSAQSNQPQHF
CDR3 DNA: TGTGCCAGCAGCGCGCAAAGCAATCAGCCCCAGCATTTT

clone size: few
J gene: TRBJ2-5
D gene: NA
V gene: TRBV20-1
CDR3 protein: CSARVALAQETQYF
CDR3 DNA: TGCAGTGCTAGAGTCGCCCTAGCACAAGAGACCCAGTACTTC

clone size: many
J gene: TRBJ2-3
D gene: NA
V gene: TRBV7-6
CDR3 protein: CASSSDYTDTQYF
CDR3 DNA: TGTGCCAGCAGCTCCGACTACACAGATACGCAGTATTTT

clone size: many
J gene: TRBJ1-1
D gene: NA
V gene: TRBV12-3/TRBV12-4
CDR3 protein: CASSTQVGNTEAFF
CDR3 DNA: TGTGCCAGCAGCACCCAGGTCGGGAACACTGAAGCTTTCTTT

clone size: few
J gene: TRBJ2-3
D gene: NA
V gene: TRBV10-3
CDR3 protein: CAIKDSPSTDTQYF
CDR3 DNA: TGTGCCATCAAGGACAGTCCTAGCACAGATACGCAGTATTTT

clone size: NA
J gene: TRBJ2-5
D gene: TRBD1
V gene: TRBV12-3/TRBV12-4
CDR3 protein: CASSGQVQETQYF
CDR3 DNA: TGTGCCAGCAGTGGACAGGTTCAAGAGACCCAGTACTTC

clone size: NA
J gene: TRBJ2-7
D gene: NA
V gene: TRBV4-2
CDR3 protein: CASRLSRQQGEQYF
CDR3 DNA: TGTGCCAGCCGTCTCTCCAGACAGCAGGGCGAGCAGTACTTC

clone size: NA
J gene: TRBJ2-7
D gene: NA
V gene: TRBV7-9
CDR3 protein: CASSRGDYEQYF
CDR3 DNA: TGTGCCAGCAGCCGCGGGGACTACGAGCAGTACTTC

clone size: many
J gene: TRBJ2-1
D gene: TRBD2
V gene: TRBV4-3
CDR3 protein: CASSQDRGGAYNEQFF
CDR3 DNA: TGCGCCAGCAGCCAAGATCGCGGGGGGGCATACAATGAGCAGTTCTTC

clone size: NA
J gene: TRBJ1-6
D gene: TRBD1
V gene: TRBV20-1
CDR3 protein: CSARTTTGQGDSPLHF
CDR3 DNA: TGCAGTGCTCGGACAACCACGGGACAGGGAGATTCACCCCTCCACTTT

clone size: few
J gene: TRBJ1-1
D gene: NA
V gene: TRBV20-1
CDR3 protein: CSARAQKGANTEAFF
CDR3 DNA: TGCAGTGCTAGAGCGCAAAAGGGAGCCAACACTGAAGCTTTCTTT

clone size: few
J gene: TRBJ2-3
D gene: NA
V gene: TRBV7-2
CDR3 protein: CASSLEVQVGYTQYF
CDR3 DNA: TGTGCCAGCAGCTTAGAAGTACAGGTCGGGTATACGCAGTATTTT

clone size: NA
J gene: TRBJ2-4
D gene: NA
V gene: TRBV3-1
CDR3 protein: CASSHSDRGNIQYF
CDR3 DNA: TGTGCCAGCAGCCACTCGGACCGAGGAAACATTCAGTACTTC

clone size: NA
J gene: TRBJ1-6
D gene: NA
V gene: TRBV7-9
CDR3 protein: CASSSPSEVSDQGLNSPLHF
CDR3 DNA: TGTGCCAGCAGCTCCCCCAGTGAGGTGAGCGATCAGGGATTAAATTCACCCCTCCACTTT

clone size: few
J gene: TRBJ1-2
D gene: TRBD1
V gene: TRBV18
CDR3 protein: CASSPRQGGDYGYTF
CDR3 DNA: TGTGCCAGCTCACCACGACAGGGAGGGGACTATGGCTACACCTTC

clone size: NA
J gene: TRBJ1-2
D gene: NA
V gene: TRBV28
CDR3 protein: CASISLGGGSVGYTF
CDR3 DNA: TGTGCCAGCATCTCCTTAGGGGGGGGAAGTGTGGGCTACACCTTC

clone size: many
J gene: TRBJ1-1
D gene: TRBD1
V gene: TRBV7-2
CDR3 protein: CASSLDRLNTEAFF
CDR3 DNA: TGTGCCAGCAGCTTGGACAGGTTGAACACTGAAGCTTTCTTT

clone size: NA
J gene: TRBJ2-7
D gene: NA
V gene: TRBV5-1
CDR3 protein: CASSLGVGAVYEQYF
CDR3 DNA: TGCGCCAGCAGCTTAGGAGTGGGGGCGGTCTACGAGCAGTACTTC

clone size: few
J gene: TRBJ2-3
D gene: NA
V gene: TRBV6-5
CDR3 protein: CASSMSGAGLTDTQYF
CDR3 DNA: TGTGCCAGCAGTATGTCGGGGGCAGGGCTCACAGATACGCAGTATTTT

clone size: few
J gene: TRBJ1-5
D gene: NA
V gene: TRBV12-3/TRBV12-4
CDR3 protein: CASRALGANQPQHF
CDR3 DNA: TGTGCCAGCAGGGCCCTGGGGGCCAATCAGCCCCAGCATTTT

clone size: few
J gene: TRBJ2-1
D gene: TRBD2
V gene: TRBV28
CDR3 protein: CASSLETASGSNEQFF
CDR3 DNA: TGTGCCAGCAGTTTAGAGACGGCTAGCGGGTCCAATGAGCAGTTCTTC

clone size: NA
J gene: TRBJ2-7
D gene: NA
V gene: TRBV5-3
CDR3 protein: CASSFVSGWQYF
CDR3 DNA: TGTGCCAGCAGCTTCGTGTCCGGGTGGCAGTACTTC

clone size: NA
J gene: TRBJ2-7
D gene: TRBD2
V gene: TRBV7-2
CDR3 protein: CASSLFTGGTYEQYF
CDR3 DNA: TGTGCCAGCAGCTTATTTACGGGGGGGACCTACGAGCAGTACTTC

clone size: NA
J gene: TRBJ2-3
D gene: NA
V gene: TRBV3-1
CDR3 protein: CASSQEGAADTQYF
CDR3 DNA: TGTGCCAGCAGCCAGGAGGGCGCGGCAGATACGCAGTATTTT

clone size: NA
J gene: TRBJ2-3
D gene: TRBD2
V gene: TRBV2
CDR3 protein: CASSEGKLAGLRTDTQYF
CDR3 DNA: TGTGCCAGCAGTGAAGGAAAGCTAGCGGGGTTAAGGACAGATACGCAGTATTTT

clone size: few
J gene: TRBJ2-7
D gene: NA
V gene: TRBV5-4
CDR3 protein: CASSSLGRGVYEQYF
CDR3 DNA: TGTGCCAGCAGTAGTCTCGGCAGGGGTGTCTACGAGCAGTACTTC

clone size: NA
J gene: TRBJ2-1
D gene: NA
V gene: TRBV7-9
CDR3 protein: CASSLRQGFINEQFF
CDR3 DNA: TGTGCCAGCAGCTTAAGGCAGGGGTTTATCAATGAGCAGTTCTTC

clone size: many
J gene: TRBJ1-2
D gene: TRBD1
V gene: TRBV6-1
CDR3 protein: CASSTGQGNYGYTF
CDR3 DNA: TGTGCCAGCAGTACGGGACAGGGGAACTATGGCTACACCTTC

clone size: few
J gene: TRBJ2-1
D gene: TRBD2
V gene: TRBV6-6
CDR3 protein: CASSSRLAGGPSEQFF
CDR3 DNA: TGTGCCAGCAGTTCCAGACTAGCGGGGGGGCCAAGTGAGCAGTTCTTC

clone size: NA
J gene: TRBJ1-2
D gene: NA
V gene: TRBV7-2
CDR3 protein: CASSSPQPGHHGCTF
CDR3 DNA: TGTGCCAGCAGCTCCCCACAGCCGGGACACCATGGCTGCACCTTC

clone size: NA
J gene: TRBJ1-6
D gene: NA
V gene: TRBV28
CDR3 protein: CASSLGYNRANSPLHF
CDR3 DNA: TGTGCCAGCAGTTTAGGGTACAACAGGGCCAATTCACCCCTCCACTTT

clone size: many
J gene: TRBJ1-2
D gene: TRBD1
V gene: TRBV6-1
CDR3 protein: CASSSLGQVDGYTF
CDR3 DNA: TGTGCCAGCAGCTCCTTGGGACAGGTGGATGGCTACACCTTC

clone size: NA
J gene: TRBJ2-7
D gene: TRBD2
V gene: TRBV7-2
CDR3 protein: CASTNSGGLPNEQYF
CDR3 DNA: TGTGCCAGCACCAATAGCGGGGGGCTCCCCAACGAGCAGTACTTC

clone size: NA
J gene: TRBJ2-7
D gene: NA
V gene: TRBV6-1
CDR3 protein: CASRVMLGVGYEQYF
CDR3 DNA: TGTGCCAGTCGAGTCATGTTAGGGGTGGGGTACGAGCAGTACTTC

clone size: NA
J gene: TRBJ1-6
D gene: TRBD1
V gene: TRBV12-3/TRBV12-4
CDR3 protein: CASSRGQGSPLHF
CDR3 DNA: TGTGCCAGCAGTCGCGGACAGGGGTCACCCCTCCACTTT

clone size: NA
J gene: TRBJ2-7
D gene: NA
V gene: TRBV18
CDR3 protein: CASSPPFQGSLLYF
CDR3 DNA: TGTGCCAGCTCACCACCGTTTCAGGGAAGTCTTCTGTACTTC

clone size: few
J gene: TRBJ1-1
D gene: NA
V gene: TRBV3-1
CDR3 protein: CASSQSSEAFF
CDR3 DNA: TGTGCCAGCAGCCAATCTAGTGAAGCTTTCTTT

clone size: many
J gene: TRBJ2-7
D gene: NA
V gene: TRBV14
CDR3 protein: CASSQTGAGRDYEQYF
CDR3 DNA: TGTGCCAGCAGCCAAACCGGAGCGGGCAGGGACTACGAGCAGTACTTC

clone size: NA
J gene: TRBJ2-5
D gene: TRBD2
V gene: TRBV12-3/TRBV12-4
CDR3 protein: CASSPSGGALETQYF
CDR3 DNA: TGTGCCAGCAGTCCTAGCGGGGGGGCCCTAGAGACCCAGTACTTC